The 2 T cell receptor beta chains given below trace back to one sample, sequenced in a study of cytomegalovirus exposure and HLA in healthy donors. The study ran its PCR with 60 Vbeta and 13 Jbeta primers. The protocol was immunoSEQ multiplex PCR, while the TCRdb copy is restricted to in-frame clones and leaves out a portion. Counted here are about 95,000 clones, roughly four fifths occurring once; the ten biggest clones make up 3% to 3.5%. The material sequenced was PBMCs. All receptors come from a man between 25 and 39 years old in good health and CMV-seropositive.

The chain links TRBV28 to TRBJ2-7; 10 bases line up with TRBD2. Germline CDR1 reads MDHEN; CDR2 reads SYDVKM. The trim removed 6 bases at V and 0 bases at J, leaving 8 bases unmatched. The CDR3 sequence is 16 residues long. The CDR3 here is CASSLSASGSSYEQYF. The CDR3 DNA follows: TGTGCCAGCAGCCTCTCCGCTAGCGGGAGCTCCTACGAGCAGTACTTC. Filled out from reference TRBV28 and TRBJ2-7, the complete variable domain reads DVKVTQSSRYLVKRTGEKVFLECVQDMDHENMFWYRQDPGLGLRLIYFSYDVKMKEKGDIPEGYSVSREKKERFSLILESASTNQTSMYLCASSLSASGSSYEQYFGPGTRLTVT.

The CDR3 sequence: CSVGEGTVVEKLFF. CDR3 bases: TGCAGCGTTGGAGAAGGGACAGTAGTTGAAAAACTGTTTTTT. This chain connects TRBV29-1 to TRBJ1-4; the match to TRBD1 covers 7 bases. The CDR3 covers 14 residues. V was pared by 4 bases and J by 7 bases, with 9 bases of the junction left unmatched. Germline CDR1 reads SQVTM; CDR2 reads ANQGSEA.